This TCR beta chain was documented in a study of cytomegalovirus exposure and HLA in healthy donors. Findings and limits, study-wide: The study designated 150 to 200 TCR beta chains cytomegalovirus-associated. Despite most TCR sequences being rare, some public TCRs occurred in many donors. In a later analysis, a genetic analysis reported fewer productive-TCR N-insertions in an Asian-associated ancestry cluster than the cohort average.

Comments on this clone: Its matching antigen is unknown.

The PCR used 60 Vbeta and 13 Jbeta primers. Clones were sequenced by immunoSEQ multiplex PCR, and TCRdb holds only the in-frame ones, with some missing. The sample yields 200,000 or so clones, roughly 82% seen once. V was pared by 1 base and J by 0 bases, with 9 bases between. The CDR3 sequence is 15 residues long. Germline V gives CDR1 MNHEY, CDR2 SVGAGI. The TCR sequence derives from a woman in her 50s in good health and CMV-seropositive. The chain has TRBV6-5 and TRBJ1-2; D call uncertain. The source material was PBMCs. CDR3 nucleotide sequence: TGTGCCAGCAGTTACTACCGCGGAGCTAACTATGGCTACACCTTC. It yields the protein CASSYYRGANYGYTF.